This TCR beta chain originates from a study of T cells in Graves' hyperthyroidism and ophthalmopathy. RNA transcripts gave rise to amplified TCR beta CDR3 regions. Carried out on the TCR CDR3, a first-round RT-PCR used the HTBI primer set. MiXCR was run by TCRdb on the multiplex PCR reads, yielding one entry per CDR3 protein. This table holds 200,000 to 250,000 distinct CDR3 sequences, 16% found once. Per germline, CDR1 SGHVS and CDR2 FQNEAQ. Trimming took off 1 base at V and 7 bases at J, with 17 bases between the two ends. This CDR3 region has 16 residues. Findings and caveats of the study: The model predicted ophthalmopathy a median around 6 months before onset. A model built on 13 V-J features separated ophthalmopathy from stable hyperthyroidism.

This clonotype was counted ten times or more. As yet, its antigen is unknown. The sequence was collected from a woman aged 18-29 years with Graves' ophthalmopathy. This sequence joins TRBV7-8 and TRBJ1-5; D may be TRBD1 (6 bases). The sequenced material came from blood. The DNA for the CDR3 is TGTGCCAGCAGCTTAGGCTATCGGGGGCGTGGGCAGCCCCAGCATTTT. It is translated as CASSLGYRGRGQPQHF.